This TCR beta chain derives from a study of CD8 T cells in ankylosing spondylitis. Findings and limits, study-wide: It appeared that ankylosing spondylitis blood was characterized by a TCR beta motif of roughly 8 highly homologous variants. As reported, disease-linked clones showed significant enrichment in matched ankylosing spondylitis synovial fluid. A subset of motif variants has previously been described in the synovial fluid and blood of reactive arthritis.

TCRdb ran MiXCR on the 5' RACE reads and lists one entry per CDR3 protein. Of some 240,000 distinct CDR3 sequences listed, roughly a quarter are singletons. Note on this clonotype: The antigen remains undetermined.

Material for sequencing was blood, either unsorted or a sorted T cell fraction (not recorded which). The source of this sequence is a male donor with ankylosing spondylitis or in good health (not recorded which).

CDR3 residues: CASSQTLKRMEQYF. Here the CDR3 DNA reads TGCGCCAGCAGCCAAACGCTGAAGCGTATGGAGCAGTACTTC. The chain has TRBV4-1 and TRBJ2-7; D gene unclear. The CDR3 runs to 14 residues. Germline assignment: CDR1 MGHRA and CDR2 YSYEKL. V dropped 2 bases and J dropped 7 bases, with 15 bases sitting between them.